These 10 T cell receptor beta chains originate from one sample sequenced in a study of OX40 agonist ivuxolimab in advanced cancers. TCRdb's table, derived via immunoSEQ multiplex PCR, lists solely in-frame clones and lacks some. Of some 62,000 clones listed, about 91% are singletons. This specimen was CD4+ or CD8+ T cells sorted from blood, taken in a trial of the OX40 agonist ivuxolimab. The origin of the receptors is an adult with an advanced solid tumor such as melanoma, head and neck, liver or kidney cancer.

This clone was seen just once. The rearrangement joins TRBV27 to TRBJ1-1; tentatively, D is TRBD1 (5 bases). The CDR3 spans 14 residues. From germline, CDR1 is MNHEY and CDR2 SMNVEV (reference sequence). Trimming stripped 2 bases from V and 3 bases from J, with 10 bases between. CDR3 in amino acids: CASSLGGGYTEAFF. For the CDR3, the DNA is TGTGCCAGCAGTTTAGGGGGTGGGTACACTGAAGCTTTCTTT.

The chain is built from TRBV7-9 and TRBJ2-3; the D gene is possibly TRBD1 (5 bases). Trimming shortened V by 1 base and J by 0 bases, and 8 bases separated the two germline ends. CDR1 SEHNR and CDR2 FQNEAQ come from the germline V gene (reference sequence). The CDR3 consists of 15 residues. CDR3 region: CASSLVQGSTDTQYF. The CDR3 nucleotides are TGTGCCAGCAGCTTAGTCCAGGGAAGCACAGATACGCAGTATTTT.

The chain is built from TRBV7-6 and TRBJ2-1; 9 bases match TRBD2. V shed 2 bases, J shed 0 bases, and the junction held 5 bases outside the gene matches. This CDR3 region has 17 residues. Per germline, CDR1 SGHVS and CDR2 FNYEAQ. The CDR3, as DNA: TGTGCCAGCAGCTTAAAATCTAGCGGGAACTCCTACAATGAGCAGTTCTTC. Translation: CASSLKSSGNSYNEQFF.

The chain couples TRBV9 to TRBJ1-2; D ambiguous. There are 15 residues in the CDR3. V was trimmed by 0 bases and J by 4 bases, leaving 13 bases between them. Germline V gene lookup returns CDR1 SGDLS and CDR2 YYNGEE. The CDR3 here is CASSVVCSTCYGYTF. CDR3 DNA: TGTGCCAGCAGCGTAGTTTGCTCCACCTGCTATGGCTACACCTTC.

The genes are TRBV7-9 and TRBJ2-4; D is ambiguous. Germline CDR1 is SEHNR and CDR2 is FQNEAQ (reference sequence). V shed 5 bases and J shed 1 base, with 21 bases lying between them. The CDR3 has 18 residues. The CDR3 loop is CASSPSPYGPWAKNIQYF. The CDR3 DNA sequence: TGTGCCAGCAGCCCCTCCCCCTATGGCCCTTGGGCCAAAAACATTCAGTACTTC. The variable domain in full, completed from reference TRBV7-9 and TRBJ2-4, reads DTGVSQNPRHKITKRGQNVTFRCDPISEHNRLYWYRQTLGQGPEFLTYFQNEAQLEKSRLLSDRFSAERPKGSFSTLEIQRTEQGDSAMYLCASSPSPYGPWAKNIQYFGAGTRLSVL.

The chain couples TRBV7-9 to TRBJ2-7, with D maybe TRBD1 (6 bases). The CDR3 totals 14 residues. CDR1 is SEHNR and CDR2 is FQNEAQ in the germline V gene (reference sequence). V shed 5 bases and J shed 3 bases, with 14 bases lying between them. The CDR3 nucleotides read TGTGCCAGCAGCCCACAGGGATGGGACTACGAGCAGTACTTC. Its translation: CASSPQGWDYEQYF. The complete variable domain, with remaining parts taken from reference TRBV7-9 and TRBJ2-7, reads DTGVSQNPRHKITKRGQNVTFRCDPISEHNRLYWYRQTLGQGPEFLTYFQNEAQLEKSRLLSDRFSAERPKGSFSTLEIQRTEQGDSAMYLCASSPQGWDYEQYFGPGTRLTVT.

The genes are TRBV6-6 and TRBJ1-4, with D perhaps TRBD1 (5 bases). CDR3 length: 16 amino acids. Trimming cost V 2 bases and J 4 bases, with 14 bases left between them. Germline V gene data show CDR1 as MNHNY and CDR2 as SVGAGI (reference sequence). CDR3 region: CASSYLPGPNNEKLFF. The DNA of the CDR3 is TGTGCCAGCAGTTACCTGCCGGGACCGAATAATGAAAAACTGTTTTTT.

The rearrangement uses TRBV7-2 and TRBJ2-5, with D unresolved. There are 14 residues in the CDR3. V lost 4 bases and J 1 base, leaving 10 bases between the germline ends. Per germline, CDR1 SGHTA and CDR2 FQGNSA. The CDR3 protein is CASSSRRGQETQYF. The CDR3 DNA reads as TGTGCCAGCAGCTCGAGGAGAGGCCAAGAGACCCAGTACTTC.

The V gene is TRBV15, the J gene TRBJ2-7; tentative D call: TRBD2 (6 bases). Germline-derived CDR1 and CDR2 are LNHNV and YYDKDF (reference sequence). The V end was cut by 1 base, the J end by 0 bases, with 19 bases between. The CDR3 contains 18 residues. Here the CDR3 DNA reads TGTGCCACCAGCAGAGCTAGACTGCTAGCGTACGACTCCTACGAGCAGTACTTC. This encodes CATSRARLLAYDSYEQYF.

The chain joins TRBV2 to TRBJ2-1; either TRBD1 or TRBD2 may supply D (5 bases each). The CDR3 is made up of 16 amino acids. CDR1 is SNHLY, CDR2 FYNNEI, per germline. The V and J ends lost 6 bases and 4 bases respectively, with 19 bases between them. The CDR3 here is CASSDGAIGGYNEQFF. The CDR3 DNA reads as TGTGCCAGCAGCGACGGGGCAATTGGGGGTTACAATGAGCAGTTCTTC.